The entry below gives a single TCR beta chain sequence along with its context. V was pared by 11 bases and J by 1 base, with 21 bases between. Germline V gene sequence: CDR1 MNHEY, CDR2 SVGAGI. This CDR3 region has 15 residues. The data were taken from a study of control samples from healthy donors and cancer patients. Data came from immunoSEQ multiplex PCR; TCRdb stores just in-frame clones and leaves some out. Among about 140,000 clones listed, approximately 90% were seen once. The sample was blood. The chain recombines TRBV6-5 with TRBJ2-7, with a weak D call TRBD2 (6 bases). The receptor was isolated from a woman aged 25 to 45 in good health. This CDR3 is CALSGRDGGSYEQYF. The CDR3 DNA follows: TGTGCCCTCAGCGGGCGAGACGGTGGGTCCTACGAGCAGTACTTC.